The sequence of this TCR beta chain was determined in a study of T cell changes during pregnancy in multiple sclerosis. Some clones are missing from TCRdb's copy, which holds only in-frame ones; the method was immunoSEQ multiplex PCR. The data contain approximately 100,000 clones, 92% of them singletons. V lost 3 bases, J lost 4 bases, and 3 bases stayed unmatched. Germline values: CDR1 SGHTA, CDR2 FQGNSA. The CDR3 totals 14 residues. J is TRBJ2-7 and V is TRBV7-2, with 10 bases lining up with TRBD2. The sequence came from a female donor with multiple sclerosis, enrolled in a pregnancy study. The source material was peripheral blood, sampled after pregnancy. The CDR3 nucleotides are TGTGCCAGCAGCTTGGGACTAGCGCAATACGAGCAGTACTTC. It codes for CASSLGLAQYEQYF.